This T cell receptor beta chain originates from a study of control samples from healthy donors and cancer patients. This clone was recorded once. CDR1 SGHNT and CDR2 YYREEE come from the germline V gene (reference sequence). V was clipped by 0 bases and J by 2 bases, with 9 bases between them. The CDR3 has 14 amino acids. TCRdb keeps only in-frame clones here, not all; method: immunoSEQ multiplex PCR. The data hold fewer than 85,000 clones, with roughly 93% observed a single time. The source is a woman in her 30s in good health. The chain recombines TRBV5-4 with TRBJ2-7, with D perhaps matching TRBD1 (6 bases). Input material: blood. CDR3 loop: CASSLGQETYEQYF. Written as DNA, the CDR3 is TGTGCCAGCAGCTTGGGACAGGAGACCTACGAGCAGTACTTC.